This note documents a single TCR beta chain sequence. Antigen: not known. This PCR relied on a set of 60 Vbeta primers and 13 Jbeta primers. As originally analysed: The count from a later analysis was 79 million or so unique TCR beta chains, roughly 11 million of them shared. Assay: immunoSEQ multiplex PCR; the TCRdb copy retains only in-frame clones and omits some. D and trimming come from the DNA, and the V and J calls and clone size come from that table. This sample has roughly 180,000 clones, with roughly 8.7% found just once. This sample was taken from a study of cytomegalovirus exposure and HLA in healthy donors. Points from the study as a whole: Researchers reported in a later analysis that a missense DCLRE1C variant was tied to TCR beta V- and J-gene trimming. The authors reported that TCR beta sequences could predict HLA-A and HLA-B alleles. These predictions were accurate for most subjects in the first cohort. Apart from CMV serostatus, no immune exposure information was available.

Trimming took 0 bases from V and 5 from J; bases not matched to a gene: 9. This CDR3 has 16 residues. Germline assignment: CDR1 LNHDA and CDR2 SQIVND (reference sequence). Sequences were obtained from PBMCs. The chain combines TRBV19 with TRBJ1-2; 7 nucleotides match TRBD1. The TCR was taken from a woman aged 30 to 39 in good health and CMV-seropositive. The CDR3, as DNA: TGTGCCAGTAGTATAGATCATAACAGGGGACGGTATGGCTACACCTTC. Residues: CASSIDHNRGRYGYTF.